This T cell receptor (beta chain) is drawn from a study of cytomegalovirus exposure and HLA in healthy donors. Points from the study as a whole: Earlier analysis looked at TCR beta V segments, and most were productive about 90% or about 30% of the time.

This CDR3 is built from 14 residues. Germline CDR1 is KGHSH and CDR2 is LQKENI. Trimming cost V 3 bases and J 5 bases, with 14 bases left between them. It was with 60 Vbeta and 13 Jbeta primers that the PCR ran. Sequenced by immunoSEQ multiplex PCR; TCRdb stores in-frame clones only, minus some. Counted here are 150,000 to 200,000 clones, approximately 67% occurring once; the ten biggest clones make up roughly 4.4%. About this clone: Its cognate antigen is unknown.

The chain links TRBV18 to TRBJ2-7; TRBD1 might be the D (7 bases). Sample: PBMCs. The source is a woman aged 18-35 years in good health and CMV-seropositive. In DNA form, the CDR3 reads TGTGCCAGCTCACCTAGGACTACAGGGGACGAGCAGTACTTC. Translating gives CASSPRTTGDEQYF.